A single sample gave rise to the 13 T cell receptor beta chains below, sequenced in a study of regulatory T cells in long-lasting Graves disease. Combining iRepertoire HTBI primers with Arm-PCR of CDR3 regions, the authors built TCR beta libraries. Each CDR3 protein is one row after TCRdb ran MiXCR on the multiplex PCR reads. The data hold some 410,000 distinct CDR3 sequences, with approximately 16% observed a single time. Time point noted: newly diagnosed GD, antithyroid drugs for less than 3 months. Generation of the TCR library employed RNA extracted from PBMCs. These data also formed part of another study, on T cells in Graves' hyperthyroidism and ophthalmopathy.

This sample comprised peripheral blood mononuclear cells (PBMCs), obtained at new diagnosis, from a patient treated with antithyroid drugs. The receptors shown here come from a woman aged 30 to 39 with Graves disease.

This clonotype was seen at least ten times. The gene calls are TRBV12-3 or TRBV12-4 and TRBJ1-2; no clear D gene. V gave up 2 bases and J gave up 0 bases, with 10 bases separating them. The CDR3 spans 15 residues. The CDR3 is CASSLRRNPNYGYTF. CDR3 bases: TGTGCCAGCAGTTTACGAAGGAACCCTAACTATGGCTACACCTTC.

CDR3 DNA sequence: TGCAGACCTAACCGGGACAGGGGGCAAGCAGGCTACACCTTC. The encoded protein is CRPNRDRGQAGYTF. The V and J genes are TRBV29-1 and TRBJ1-2; 12 bases are shared with TRBD1. The germline V gene encodes CDR1 SQVTM and CDR2 ANQGSEA. This CDR3 region has 14 residues.

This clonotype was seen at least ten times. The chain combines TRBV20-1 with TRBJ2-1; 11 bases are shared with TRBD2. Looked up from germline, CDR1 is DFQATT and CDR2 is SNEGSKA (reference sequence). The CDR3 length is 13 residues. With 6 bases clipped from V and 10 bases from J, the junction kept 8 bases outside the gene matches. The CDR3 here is CSALAGGVYEQFF. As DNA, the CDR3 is TGCAGTGCCCTAGCGGGAGGAGTATACGAGCAGTTCTTC.

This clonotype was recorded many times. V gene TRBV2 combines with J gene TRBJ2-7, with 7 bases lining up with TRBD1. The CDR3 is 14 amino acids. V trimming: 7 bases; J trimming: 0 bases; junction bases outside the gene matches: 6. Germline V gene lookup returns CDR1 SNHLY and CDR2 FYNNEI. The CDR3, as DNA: TGTGCCAGCACGACAGGGTCCAGCTCCTACGAGCAGTACTTC. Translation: CASTTGSSSYEQYF. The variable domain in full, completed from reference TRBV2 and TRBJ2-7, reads EPEVTQTPSHQVTQMGQEVILRCVPISNHLYFYWYRQILGQKVEFLVSFYNNEISEKSEIFDDQFSVERPDGSNFTLKIRSTKLEDSAMYFCASTTGSSSYEQYFGPGTRLTVT.

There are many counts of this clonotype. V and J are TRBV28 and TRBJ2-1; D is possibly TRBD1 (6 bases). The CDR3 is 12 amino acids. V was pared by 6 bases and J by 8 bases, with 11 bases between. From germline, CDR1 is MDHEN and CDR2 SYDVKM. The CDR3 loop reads CASRRQVHEQFF. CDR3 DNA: TGTGCCAGCAGGAGACAGGTTCATGAGCAGTTCTTC.

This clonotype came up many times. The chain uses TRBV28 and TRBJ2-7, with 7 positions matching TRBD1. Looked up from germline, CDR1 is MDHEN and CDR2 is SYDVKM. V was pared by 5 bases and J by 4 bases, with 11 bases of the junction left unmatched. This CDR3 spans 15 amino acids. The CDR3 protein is CASSPPTGLGYEQYF. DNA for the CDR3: TGTGCCAGCAGTCCACCGACAGGGTTGGGATACGAGCAGTACTTC. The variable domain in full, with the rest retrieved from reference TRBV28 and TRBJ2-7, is DVKVTQSSRYLVKRTGEKVFLECVQDMDHENMFWYRQDPGLGLRLIYFSYDVKMKEKGDIPEGYSVSREKKERFSLILESASTNQTSMYLCASSPPTGLGYEQYFGPGTRLTVT.

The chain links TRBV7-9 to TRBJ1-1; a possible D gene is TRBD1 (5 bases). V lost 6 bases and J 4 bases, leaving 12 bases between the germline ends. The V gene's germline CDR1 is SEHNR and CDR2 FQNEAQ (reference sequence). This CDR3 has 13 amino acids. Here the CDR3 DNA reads TGTGCCAGCAGTCCAGGCAGGGCCACTGAAGCTTTCTTT. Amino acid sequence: CASSPGRATEAFF.

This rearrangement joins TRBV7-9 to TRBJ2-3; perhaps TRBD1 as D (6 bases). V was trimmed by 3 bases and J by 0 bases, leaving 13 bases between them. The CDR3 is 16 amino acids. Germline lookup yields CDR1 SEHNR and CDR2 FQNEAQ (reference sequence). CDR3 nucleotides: TGTGCCAGCAGCTTTACAGGGTATAATAGCACAGATACGCAGTATTTT. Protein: CASSFTGYNSTDTQYF.

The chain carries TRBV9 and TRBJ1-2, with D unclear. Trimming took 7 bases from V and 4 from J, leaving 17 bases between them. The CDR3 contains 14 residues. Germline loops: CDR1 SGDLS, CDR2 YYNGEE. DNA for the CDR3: TGTGCCAGCTCCGAAAACGAGGCAGTCTATGGCTACACCTTC. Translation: CASSENEAVYGYTF.

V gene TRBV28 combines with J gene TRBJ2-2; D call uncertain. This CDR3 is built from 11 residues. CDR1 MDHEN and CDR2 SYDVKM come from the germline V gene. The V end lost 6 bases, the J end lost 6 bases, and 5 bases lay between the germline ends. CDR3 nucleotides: TGTGCCAGCAGGAATCCCGGGGAGCTGTTTTTT. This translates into CASRNPGELFF.

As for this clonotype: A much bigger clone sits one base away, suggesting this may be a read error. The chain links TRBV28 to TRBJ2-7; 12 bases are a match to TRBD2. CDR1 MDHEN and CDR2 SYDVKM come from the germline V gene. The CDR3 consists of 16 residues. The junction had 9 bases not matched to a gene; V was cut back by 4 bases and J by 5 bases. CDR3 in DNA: TGTGCCAGCAGTTCCCGGACTAGCGGGATTCACCACGAGCAGTACTTC. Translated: CASSSRTSGIHHEQYF. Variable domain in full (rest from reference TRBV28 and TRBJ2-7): DVKVTQSSRYLVKRTGEKVFLECVQDMDHENMFWYRQDPGLGLRLIYFSYDVKMKEKGDIPEGYSVSREKKERFSLILESASTNQTSMYLCASSSRTSGIHHEQYFGPGTRLTVT.

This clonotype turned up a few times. CDR3 sequence (DNA): TGCGCCAGCAGCCAAGTCTCCTTACGGGGGACAGATACGCAGTATTTT. Its protein product is CASSQVSLRGTDTQYF. The chain links TRBV4-1 to TRBJ2-3; D might be TRBD2 (6 bases). The germline gives CDR1 MGHRA, CDR2 YSYEKL. The CDR3 is made up of 16 amino acids. Trimming pared 1 base from V and 3 bases from J, leaving 14 bases between.

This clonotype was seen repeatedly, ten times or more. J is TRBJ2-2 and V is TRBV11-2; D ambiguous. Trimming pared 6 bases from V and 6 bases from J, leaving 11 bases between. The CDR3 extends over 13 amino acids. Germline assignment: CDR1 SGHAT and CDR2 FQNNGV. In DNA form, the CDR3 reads TGTGCCAGCAGATTGCTGGTCGCCGGGGAGCTGTTTTTT. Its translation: CASRLLVAGELFF.